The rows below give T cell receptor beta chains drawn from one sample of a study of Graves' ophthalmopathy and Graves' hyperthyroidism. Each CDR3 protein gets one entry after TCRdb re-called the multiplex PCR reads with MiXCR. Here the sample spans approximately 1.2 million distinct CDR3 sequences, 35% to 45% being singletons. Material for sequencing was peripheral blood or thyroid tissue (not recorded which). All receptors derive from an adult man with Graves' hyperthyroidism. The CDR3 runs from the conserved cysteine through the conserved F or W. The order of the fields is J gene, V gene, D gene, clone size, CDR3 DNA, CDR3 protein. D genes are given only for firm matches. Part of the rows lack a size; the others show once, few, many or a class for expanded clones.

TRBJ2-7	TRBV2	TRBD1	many	TGTGCCAGCAGTGAGAAGGACAGGGGGCCGAGCTCCTACGAGCAGTACTTC	CASSEKDRGPSSYEQYF
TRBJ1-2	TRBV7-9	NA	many	TGTGCCAGCAGCTTAGTAAAGGGGGGCTACACCTTC	CASSLVKGGYTF
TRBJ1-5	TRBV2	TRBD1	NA	TGTGCCAGCAGGGAGACAGGGGGGATCAATCAGCCCCAGCATTTT	CASRETGGINQPQHF
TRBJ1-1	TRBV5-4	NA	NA	TGTGCCAGCAGCTTGGAGGCCGGGGCCACTGAAGCTTTCTTT	CASSLEAGATEAFF
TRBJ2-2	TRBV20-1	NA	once	TGCAGTGCTAGAGATTCCCGGCAGCCGTTTTTT	CSARDSRQPFF
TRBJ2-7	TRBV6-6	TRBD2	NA	TGTGCCAGCAGTGAGACGGGAGGCCCCAACCGGAAAGAGCAGTACTTC	CASSETGGPNRKEQYF
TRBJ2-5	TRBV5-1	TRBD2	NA	TGCGCCAGCAGCTCTTCGGGGGGGTCCCAAGAGACCCAGTACTTC	CASSSSGGSQETQYF
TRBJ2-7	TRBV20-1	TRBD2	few	TGCAGTGCTAGCCCCGCACTGAGCGGGAGAGGGTACGAGCAGTACTTC	CSASPALSGRGYEQYF
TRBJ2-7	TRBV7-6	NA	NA	TGTGCCAGCAGTCCAGAGCGGAGCTCCTACGAGCAGTACTTC	CASSPERSSYEQYF
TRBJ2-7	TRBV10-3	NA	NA	TGTGCCATCAGCCCAGACCCCTACGAGCAGTACTTC	CAISPDPYEQYF
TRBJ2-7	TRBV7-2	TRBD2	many	TGTGCCAGCAGTGGGCGGGGGGGCGACTACGAGCAGTACTTC	CASSGRGGDYEQYF
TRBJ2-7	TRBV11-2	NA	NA	TGTGCCAGCAGCTTATCGACAGGATACTACGAGCAGTACTTC	CASSLSTGYYEQYF
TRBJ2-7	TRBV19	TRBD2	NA	TGCGCGGCGGGGGTTAGCTCCTACGAGCAGTACTTC	CAAGVSSYEQYF
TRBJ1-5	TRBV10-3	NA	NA	TGTGCCAGCAGTTCGGGGATCCAGTCATCACAGCCCCAGCATTTT	CASSSGIQSSQPQHF
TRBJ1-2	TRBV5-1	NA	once	TGTGCCAGCAGCGTCGGCTTCACCTTC	CASSVGFTF
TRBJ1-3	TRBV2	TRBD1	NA	TGTGCCAGCAGTATACGACAGGGGCGAAACACCATATATTTT	CASSIRQGRNTIYF
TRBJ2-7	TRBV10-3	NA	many	TGTGCCATCAGTGGTGGGGGGAACCTACCCTACGAGCAGTACTTC	CAISGGGNLPYEQYF
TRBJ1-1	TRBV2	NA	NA	TGTGCCAGCAGTGTAGACCCCCGGTCTGCTTTCTTT	CASSVDPRSAFF
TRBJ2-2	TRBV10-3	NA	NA	TGTTCCATCGGCGGCGGGGAGCTGTTTTTT	CSIGGGELFF
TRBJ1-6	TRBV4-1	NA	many	TGCGCCAGCAGCCTAGAGGTTGATTATTCACCCCTCCACTTT	CASSLEVDYSPLHF
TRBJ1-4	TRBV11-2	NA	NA	TGTGCCAGCAGCCCCCACAACGGGGGTAATGAAAAACTGTTTTTT	CASSPHNGGNEKLFF
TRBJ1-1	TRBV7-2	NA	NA	TGTGCCAGCAGCTTAGTCGCGCGGGGGGAAAACACTGAAGCTTTCTTT	CASSLVARGENTEAFF
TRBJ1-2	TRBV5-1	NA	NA	TGCGCCAGCAGCTCCAAGGGGGGGGTAGCTAACTATGGCTACACCTTC	CASSSKGGVANYGYTF
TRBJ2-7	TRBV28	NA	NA	TGTGCCAGCAGACTCTCTGGGGGCTGCGAGCAGTACTTC	CASRLSGGCEQYF
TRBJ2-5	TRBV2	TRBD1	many	TGTGCCAGCAGCCAACAGGGGGGATCTCAAGAGACCCAGTACTTC	CASSQQGGSQETQYF
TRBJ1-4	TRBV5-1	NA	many	TGCGCCAGCAGCATGACGGGGACGTCTACGAATGAAAAACTGTTTTTT	CASSMTGTSTNEKLFF
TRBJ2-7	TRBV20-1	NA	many	TGCAGTGCTAGAGGGGAAGATTTCTCCTACGAGCAGTACTTC	CSARGEDFSYEQYF